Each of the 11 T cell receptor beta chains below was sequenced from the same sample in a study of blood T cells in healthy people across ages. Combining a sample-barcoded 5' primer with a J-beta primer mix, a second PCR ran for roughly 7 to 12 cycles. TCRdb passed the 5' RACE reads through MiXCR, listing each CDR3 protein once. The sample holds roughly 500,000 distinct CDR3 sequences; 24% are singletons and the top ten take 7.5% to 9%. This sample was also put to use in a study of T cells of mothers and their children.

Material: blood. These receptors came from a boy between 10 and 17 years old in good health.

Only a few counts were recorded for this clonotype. The CDR3 sequence: CASSQTMPYEQYF. CDR3 in DNA: TGTGCCAGTAGCCAAACAATGCCCTACGAGCAGTACTTC. The chain joins TRBV19 to TRBJ2-7; D unresolved. This CDR3 contains 13 residues. Germline CDR1 LNHDA, CDR2 SQIVND (reference sequence). Trimming pared 6 bases from V and 2 bases from J, leaving 11 bases between.

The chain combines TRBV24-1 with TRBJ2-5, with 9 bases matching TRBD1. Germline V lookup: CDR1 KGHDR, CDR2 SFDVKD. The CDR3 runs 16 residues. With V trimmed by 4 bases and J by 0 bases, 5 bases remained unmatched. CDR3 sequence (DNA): TGTGCCACCAGTGAGTCCGGGACAGGGCACCAAGAGACCCAGTACTTC. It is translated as CATSESGTGHQETQYF.

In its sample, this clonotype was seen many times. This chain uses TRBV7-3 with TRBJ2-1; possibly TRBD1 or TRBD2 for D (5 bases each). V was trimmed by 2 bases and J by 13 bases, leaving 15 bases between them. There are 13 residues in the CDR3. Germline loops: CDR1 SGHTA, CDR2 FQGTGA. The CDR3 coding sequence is TGTGCCAGCAGCTTAGCCGAGGTGGGGGAACAGTTCTTC. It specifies CASSLAEVGEQFF.

CDR3 coding DNA: TGCGCCAGCAGCCAGAGCTTAGCGGGGGATGCCTACGAGCAGTACTTC. Translation: CASSQSLAGDAYEQYF. The rearrangement uses TRBV4-1 and TRBJ2-5; TRBD2 matches at 9 bases. TRBJ2-7 matches the DNA end more closely, so the J call is doubtful. Looked up from germline, CDR1 is MGHRA and CDR2 is YSYEKL. The CDR3 runs to 16 residues.

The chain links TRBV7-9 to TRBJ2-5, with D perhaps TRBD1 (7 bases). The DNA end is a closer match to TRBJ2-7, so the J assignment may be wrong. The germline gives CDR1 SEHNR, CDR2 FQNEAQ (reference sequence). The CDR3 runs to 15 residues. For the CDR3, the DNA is TGTGCCAGCAGCCCCGCGGGGACAGCGGTCTACGAGCAGTACTTC. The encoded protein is CASSPAGTAVYEQYF.

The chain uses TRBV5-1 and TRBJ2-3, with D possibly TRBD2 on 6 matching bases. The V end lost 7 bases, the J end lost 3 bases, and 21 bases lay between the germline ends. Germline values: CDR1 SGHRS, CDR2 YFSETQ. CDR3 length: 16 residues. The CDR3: CASSYKRNAGTDTQYF. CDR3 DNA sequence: TGCGCCAGCTCCTATAAGCGGAACGCGGGGACAGATACGCAGTATTTT.

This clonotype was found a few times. The CDR3 DNA reads TGCGCCAGCAGCTTGCAGGGATTAACTGAAGCTTTCTTT. Translating it yields CASSLQGLTEAFF. The rearrangement uses TRBV5-1 and TRBJ1-1; TRBD1 might be the D (5 bases). The germline V and J ends were trimmed by 1 base and 5 bases, with 9 bases remaining between them. The CDR3 extends over 13 amino acids. Germline CDR1 reads SGHRS; CDR2 reads YFSETQ.

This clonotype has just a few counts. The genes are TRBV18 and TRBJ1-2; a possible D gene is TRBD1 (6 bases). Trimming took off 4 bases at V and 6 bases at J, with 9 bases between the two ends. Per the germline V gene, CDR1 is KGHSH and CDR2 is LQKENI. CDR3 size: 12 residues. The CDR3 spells CASSRRGDGYTF. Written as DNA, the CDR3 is TGTGCCAGCTCACGGAGGGGGGATGGCTACACCTTC.

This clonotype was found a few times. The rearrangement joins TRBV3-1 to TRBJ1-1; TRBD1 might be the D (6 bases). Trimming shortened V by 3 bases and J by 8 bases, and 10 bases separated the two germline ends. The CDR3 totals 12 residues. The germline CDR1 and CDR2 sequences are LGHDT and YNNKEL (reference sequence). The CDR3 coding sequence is TGTGCCAGCAGCCACGAGGACAGCGAAGCTTTCTTT. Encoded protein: CASSHEDSEAFF.

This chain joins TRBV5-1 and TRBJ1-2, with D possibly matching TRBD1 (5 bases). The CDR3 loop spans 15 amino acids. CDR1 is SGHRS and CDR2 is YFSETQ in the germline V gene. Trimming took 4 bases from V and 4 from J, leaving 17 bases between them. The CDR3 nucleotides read TGCGCCAGCAGCGCAGGGTCACTCACGGGCTATGGCTACACCTTC. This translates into CASSAGSLTGYGYTF. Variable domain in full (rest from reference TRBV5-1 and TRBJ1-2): KAGVTQTPRYLIKTRGQQVTLSCSPISGHRSVSWYQQTPGQGLQFLFEYFSETQRNKGNFPGRFSGRQFSNSRSEMNVSTLELGDSALYLCASSAGSLTGYGYTFGSGTRLTVV.

The CDR3 spells CASSLAEGSENTEAFF. As DNA, the CDR3 is TGTGCCAGCAGCTTGGCAGAGGGATCGGAGAACACTGAAGCTTTCTTT. This chain connects TRBV5-6 to TRBJ1-1; D not certain. Germline V lookup: CDR1 SGHDT, CDR2 YYEEEE. The V end was cut by 0 bases, the J end by 1 base, with 13 bases between. The CDR3 is made up of 16 amino acids.